This TCR beta chain derives from a study of blood T cell repertoires in COVID-19. As for the study in general: Sites in the United States, Italy and Spain provided acute and convalescent COVID-19 samples.

CDR3 size: 15 residues. With V trimmed by 4 bases and J by 7 bases, 8 bases remained unmatched. Germline values: CDR1 SEHNR, CDR2 FQNEAQ (reference sequence). Measured with immunoSEQ multiplex PCR; TCRdb has only the in-frame clones, and not every one. This sample yields tens of thousands of clones, of which 83% are seen a single time; 5.3% belongs to the top ten. The receptor's source is a man aged 45-65 years with active COVID-19. The chain couples TRBV7-9 to TRBJ1-2; 11 nucleotides agree with TRBD1. Material for sequencing was peripheral blood. CDR3 loop: CASSWPGTGGGGYTF. CDR3 DNA: TGTGCCAGCAGCTGGCCCGGGACAGGGGGAGGTGGCTACACCTTC. The entire variable domain, with the rest obtained from reference TRBV7-9 and TRBJ1-2, is as follows: DTGVSQNPRHKITKRGQNVTFRCDPISEHNRLYWYRQTLGQGPEFLTYFQNEAQLEKSRLLSDRFSAERPKGSFSTLEIQRTEQGDSAMYLCASSWPGTGGGGYTFGSGTRLTVV.